The rows below give T cell receptor beta chains drawn from one sample of a study of CXCR3-negative and CXCR3-positive naive CD8 T cells. TCRdb reprocessed the 5' RACE reads and reports one entry per CDR3 protein, with no DNA. There are 50,000 to 65,000 distinct CDR3 sequences in the sample, with approximately 0.8% held by the top ten. The sample consisted of naive CXCR3+ CD8+ T cells from blood. Receptor source: a human donor in good health. Some clones in this sample may be carry-over from other donors' samples. Each CDR3 is given with its conserved first and last residue.

CSVGGANGYTF TRBJ1-2 TRBV29-1
CASSMGLLLQFF TRBJ2-1 TRBV7-9
CASRYDAGFPEQYF TRBJ2-7 TRBV5-1
CSVDGTGDGSDTQYF TRBJ2-3 TRBV29-1
CANGILTGPDYGYTF TRBJ1-2 TRBV7-9
CASSLSGNYEQYF TRBJ2-7 TRBV28
CASSFPGLAGGLIAKNIQYF TRBJ2-4 TRBV6-2/TRBV6-3
CASSGSWEKLFF TRBJ1-4 TRBV2
CASSPANPLAEGDVDEQFF TRBJ2-1 TRBV14
CASSLSVGRVYEQYF TRBJ2-7 TRBV27
CASSGTIYNEQFF TRBJ2-1 TRBV9
CASSRPGLDYEQYF TRBJ2-7 TRBV4-2